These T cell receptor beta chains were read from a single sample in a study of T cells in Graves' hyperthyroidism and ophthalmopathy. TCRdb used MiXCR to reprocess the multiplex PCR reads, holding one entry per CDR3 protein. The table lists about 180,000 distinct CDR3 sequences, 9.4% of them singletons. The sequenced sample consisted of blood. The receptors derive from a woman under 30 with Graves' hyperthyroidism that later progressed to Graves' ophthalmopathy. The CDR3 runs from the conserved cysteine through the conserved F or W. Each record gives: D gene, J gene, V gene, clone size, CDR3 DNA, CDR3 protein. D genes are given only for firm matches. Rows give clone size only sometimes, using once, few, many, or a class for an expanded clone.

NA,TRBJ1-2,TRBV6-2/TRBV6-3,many,TGTGCCAGCAGTCGCGGGACATCGACCGGCTACACCTTC,CASSRGTSTGYTF
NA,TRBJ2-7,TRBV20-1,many,TGCAGTGCTAGACAGGAAAGGACCTACGAGCAGTACTTC,CSARQERTYEQYF
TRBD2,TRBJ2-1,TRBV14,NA,TGTGCCAGCAGCCAAGACTTTAGTAGGACTAGGAATGAGCAGTTCTTC,CASSQDFSRTRNEQFF
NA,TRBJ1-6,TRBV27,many,TGTGCCAGCAGTTTACGACAGGCCAATTCACCCCTCCACTTT,CASSLRQANSPLHF
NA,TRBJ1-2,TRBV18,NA,TGTGCCAGCTCACCACCGGGGTACGGGGGAAACTATGGCTACACCTTC,CASSPPGYGGNYGYTF
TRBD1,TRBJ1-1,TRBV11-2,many,TGTGCCAGCAGCCCGAGACAGGGGATGAACACTGAAGCTTTCTTT,CASSPRQGMNTEAFF
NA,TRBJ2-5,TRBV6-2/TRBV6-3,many,TGTGCCAGCACCTTCTCGGGGACTCAAGAGACCCAGTACTTC,CASTFSGTQETQYF
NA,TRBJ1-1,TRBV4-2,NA,TGTGCCAGCAGCCAAGATCTTACAACGGGGCTGAACACTGAAGCTTTCTTT,CASSQDLTTGLNTEAFF
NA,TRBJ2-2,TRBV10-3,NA,TGTGCCATCAGTGACATGTCCGGGGAGCTGTTTTTT,CAISDMSGELFF
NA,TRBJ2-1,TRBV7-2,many,TGTGCCAGCAGCTTAGCGGGGTTAGACGAGCAGTTCTTC,CASSLAGLDEQFF